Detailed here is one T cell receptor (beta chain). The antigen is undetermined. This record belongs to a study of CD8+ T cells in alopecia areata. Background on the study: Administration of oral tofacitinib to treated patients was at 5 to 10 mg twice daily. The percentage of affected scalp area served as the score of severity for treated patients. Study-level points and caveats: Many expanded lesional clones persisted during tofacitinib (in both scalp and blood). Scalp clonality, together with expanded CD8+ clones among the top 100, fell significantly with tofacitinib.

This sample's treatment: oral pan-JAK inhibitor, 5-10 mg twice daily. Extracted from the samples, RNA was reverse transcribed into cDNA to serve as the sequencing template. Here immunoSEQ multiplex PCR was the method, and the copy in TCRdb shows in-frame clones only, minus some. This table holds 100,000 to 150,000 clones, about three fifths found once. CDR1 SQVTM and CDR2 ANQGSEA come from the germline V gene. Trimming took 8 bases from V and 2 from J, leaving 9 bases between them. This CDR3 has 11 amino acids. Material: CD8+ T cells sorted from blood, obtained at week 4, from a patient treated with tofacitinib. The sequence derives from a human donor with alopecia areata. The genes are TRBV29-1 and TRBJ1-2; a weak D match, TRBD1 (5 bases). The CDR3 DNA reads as TGCAGCTCCGACAGCAACTATGGCTACACCTTC. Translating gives CSSDSNYGYTF.